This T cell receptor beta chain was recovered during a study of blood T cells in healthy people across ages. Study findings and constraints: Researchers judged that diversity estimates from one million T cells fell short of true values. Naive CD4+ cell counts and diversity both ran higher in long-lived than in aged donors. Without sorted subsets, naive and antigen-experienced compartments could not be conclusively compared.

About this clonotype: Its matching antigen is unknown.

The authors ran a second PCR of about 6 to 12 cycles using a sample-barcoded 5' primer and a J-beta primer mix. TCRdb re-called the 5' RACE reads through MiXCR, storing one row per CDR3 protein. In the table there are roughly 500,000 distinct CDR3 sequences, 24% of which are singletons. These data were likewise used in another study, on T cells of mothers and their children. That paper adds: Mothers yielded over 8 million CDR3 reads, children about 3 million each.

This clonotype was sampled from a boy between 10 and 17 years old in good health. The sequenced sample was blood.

CDR3 in amino acids: CSAVPGPSNSPLHF. CDR3 DNA sequence: TGCAGTGCTGTACCGGGACCCTCTAATTCACCCCTCCACTTT. The chain has TRBV20-1 and TRBJ1-6; a weak D match, TRBD1 (5 bases). The germline V and J ends were trimmed by 5 bases and 6 bases, with 14 bases remaining between them. The CDR3 contains 14 residues. Per germline, CDR1 DFQATT and CDR2 SNEGSKA (reference sequence).